These T cell receptor beta chains were read from a single sample in a study of blood T cells in healthy people across ages. One entry per CDR3 protein, called by TCRdb with MiXCR from the 5' RACE reads. The data show about 1,400,000 distinct CDR3 sequences, with 45% to 70% seen just once and 5.5% to 8% held by the top ten. Sequenced: blood. The receptors were gathered from a man between 18 and 29 years old in good health. Each CDR3 is given with its conserved first and last residue. D genes are given only for firm matches. Clone size is shown for a subset of rows, as once, few, many or a class of expanded clone.

v_gene	abundance	j_gene	d_gene	CDR3aa	CDR3nt
TRBV29-1	NA	TRBJ1-4	TRBD1	CSVNRQGANEKLFF	TGCAGCGTGAACAGACAGGGGGCAAATGAAAAACTGTTTTTT
TRBV5-1	few	TRBJ2-7	TRBD2	CASSLELAGVNHEQYF	TGCGCCAGCAGCTTGGAGCTAGCGGGAGTTAACCACGAGCAGTACTTC
TRBV2	once	TRBJ2-7	NA	CASSPRGPSGSSYNEQYF	TGTGCCAGCAGTCCGAGGGGGCCTAGCGGAAGCTCCTACAATGAGCAGTACTTC
TRBV20-1	few	TRBJ2-7	TRBD1	CSAEGQGVNEQYF	TGCAGTGCTGAGGGACAGGGGGTAAACGAGCAGTACTTC
TRBV27	NA	TRBJ1-5	NA	CASQPITGNQPQHF	TGTGCCAGCCAACCTATCACAGGGAACCAGCCCCAGCATTTT
TRBV7-9	few	TRBJ2-7	TRBD2	CASSLGREGEQYF	TGTGCCAGCAGCTTGGGGCGGGAGGGCGAGCAGTACTTC
TRBV28	NA	TRBJ2-2	NA	CASRRFTGELFF	TGTGCCAGCAGGAGATTCACCGGGGAGCTGTTTTTT
TRBV6-2/TRBV6-3	once	TRBJ2-1	TRBD2	CASSYSLAGLPTEQFF	TGTGCCAGCAGTTACTCCCTAGCGGGATTGCCCACTGAGCAGTTCTTC
TRBV6-5	NA	TRBJ2-6	NA	CASSPGLPAGANVLTF	TGTGCCAGCAGCCCTGGACTGCCCGCTGGGGCCAACGTCCTGACTTTC
TRBV28	NA	TRBJ1-2	NA	CASSPLDGLYGYTF	TGTGCCAGCAGTCCACTAGACGGTCTCTATGGCTACACCTTC
TRBV7-2	NA	TRBJ2-7	TRBD1	CASSLVWGQGAVDEQYF	TGTGCCAGCAGCTTAGTTTGGGGGCAGGGGGCCGTCGACGAGCAGTACTTC
TRBV5-1	few	TRBJ2-1	TRBD1	CASSLGGTGLYNEQFF	TGCGCCAGCAGCTTAGGAGGGACAGGGCTTTACAATGAGCAGTTCTTC
TRBV7-2	few	TRBJ1-2	NA	CASTSDRGVRGYTF	TGTGCCAGCACCTCTGATAGAGGGGTGCGTGGCTACACCTTC
TRBV20-1	NA	TRBJ2-1	NA	CSARGGNWQRGEQFF	TGCAGTGCCAGGGGCGGGAATTGGCAGCGGGGTGAGCAGTTCTTC
TRBV19	NA	TRBJ2-5	TRBD2	CASADGGSKETQYF	TGTGCCAGTGCGGACGGGGGGAGTAAAGAGACCCAGTACTTC
TRBV10-3	NA	TRBJ2-7	TRBD2	CAISSGTRVGEQYF	TGTGCCATCAGTTCCGGGACTAGAGTGGGCGAGCAGTACTTC
TRBV7-2	NA	TRBJ2-5	NA	CASGLGTLSMRETQYF	TGTGCCAGCGGCTTAGGGACTCTCTCGATGCGAGAGACCCAGTACTTC
TRBV12-3/TRBV12-4	NA	TRBJ2-6	NA	CASTEGSGSNVLTF	TGTGCCAGCACCGAGGGCTCTGGGTCCAACGTCCTGACTTTC
TRBV21-1	NA	TRBJ1-1	NA	CASSKAGAGLNTEAFF	TGTGCCAGCAGCAAAGCAGGTGCAGGGCTGAACACTGAAGCTTTCTTT
TRBV5-1	many	TRBJ2-1	NA	CASSPGLSSYNEQFF	TGCGCCAGCAGCCCGGGTTTGAGCTCCTACAATGAGCAGTTCTTC
TRBV15	NA	TRBJ2-3	NA	CATSRGGVLDTQYF	TGTGCCACCAGCAGAGGGGGAGTCCTCGATACGCAGTATTTT
TRBV30	once	TRBJ2-4	NA	CAWSVKKAATVKNIQYF	TGTGCCTGGAGTGTAAAGAAGGCGGCCACGGTCAAAAACATTCAGTACTTC
TRBV29-1	few	TRBJ2-7	TRBD1	CSVSDRDSYEQYF	TGCAGCGTTTCGGACAGGGACTCCTACGAGCAGTACTTC
TRBV7-2	few	TRBJ2-3	NA	CASSLDPGDTDTQYF	TGTGCCAGCAGCTTAGATCCCGGCGACACAGATACGCAGTATTTT
TRBV6-2/TRBV6-3	NA	TRBJ2-7	NA	CARYIQTPQGYEQYF	TGTGCCCGATACATCCAGACTCCCCAAGGCTACGAGCAGTACTTC
TRBV7-9	NA	TRBJ1-1	NA	CASSLGRVAAEAFF	TGTGCCAGCAGCTTAGGCCGGGTCGCGGCTGAAGCTTTCTTT
TRBV4-1	NA	TRBJ2-1	NA	CASSQEARDLNEQFF	TGCGCCAGCAGCCAAGAGGCCAGGGACCTAAATGAGCAGTTCTTC
TRBV7-9	NA	TRBJ2-2	TRBD1	CASSLGGQAAGELFF	TGTGCCAGCAGCTTAGGGGGACAGGCGGCCGGGGAGCTGTTTTTT
TRBV6-5	NA	TRBJ2-1	TRBD2	CASSYSMREYYNEQFF	TGTGCCAGCAGTTACTCGATGCGGGAGTACTACAATGAGCAGTTCTTC
TRBV29-1	NA	TRBJ1-1	TRBD1	CSVEGQAQPEAFF	TGCAGCGTTGAGGGACAGGCCCAACCGGAAGCTTTCTTT
TRBV6-2/TRBV6-3	NA	TRBJ1-2	NA	CASSTDGGNYGYTF	TGTGCCAGCAGTACGGACGGGGGGAACTATGGCTACACCTTC
TRBV6-2/TRBV6-3	few	TRBJ2-1	NA	CASGKRRSYNEQFF	TGTGCCAGCGGGAAGCGCCGTTCCTACAATGAGCAGTTCTTC
TRBV9	NA	TRBJ2-5	NA	CASSVGNREETQYF	TGTGCCAGCAGCGTAGGAAACAGGGAAGAGACCCAGTACTTC
TRBV5-1	NA	TRBJ2-3	NA	CASSLGRYSTDTQYF	TGCGCCAGCAGCTTGGGACGGTATAGCACAGATACGCAGTATTTT
TRBV29-1	few	TRBJ2-1	NA	CSVVDDNEQFF	TGCAGCGTTGTGGACGACAATGAGCAGTTCTTC
TRBV20-1	NA	TRBJ2-7	TRBD1	CSARGLLGQGHSYEQYF	TGCAGTGCTAGGGGTCTCCTAGGACAGGGGCATTCCTACGAGCAGTACTTC
TRBV7-2	NA	TRBJ1-5	NA	CASSSGRVQPQHF	TGTGCCAGCAGCTCGGGGCGTGTTCAGCCCCAGCATTTT
TRBV6-2/TRBV6-3	NA	TRBJ2-7	TRBD2	CASSGGTSGYNEQYF	TGTGCCAGCAGCGGAGGGACTAGCGGGTACAATGAGCAGTACTTC
TRBV6-5	few	TRBJ1-2	TRBD1	CASTRTGPNYGYTF	TGTGCCAGCACCCGGACAGGGCCTAACTATGGCTACACCTTC
TRBV4-2	NA	TRBJ1-6	NA	CASSQDSGENSPLHF	TGTGCCAGCAGCCAAGATTCCGGGGAAAATTCACCCCTCCACTTT
TRBV7-6	once	TRBJ2-2	TRBD1	CASSPRQGLTGELFF	TGTGCCAGCAGCCCCCGACAGGGCCTCACCGGGGAGCTGTTTTTT
TRBV7-9	few	TRBJ2-7	TRBD1	CASSEPGQGIYEQYF	TGTGCCAGCAGCGAGCCGGGACAGGGGATCTACGAGCAGTACTTC
TRBV11-2	NA	TRBJ2-1	NA	CASSSFPGDSYNEQFF	TGTGCCAGCAGCTCTTTCCCGGGGGATTCCTACAATGAGCAGTTCTTC
TRBV11-2	NA	TRBJ2-5	TRBD1	CASSSYPGTGGETQYF	TGTGCCAGCAGCTCATACCCCGGGACAGGGGGTGAGACCCAGTACTTC
TRBV5-5	NA	TRBJ1-2	TRBD1	CASSLDVGQGDGYTF	TGTGCCAGCAGCTTGGATGTGGGGCAGGGGGATGGCTACACCTTC
TRBV6-1	NA	TRBJ2-2	TRBD2	CASSVLAGGTGELFF	TGTGCCAGCAGTGTTTTAGCGGGGGGCACCGGGGAGCTGTTTTTT
TRBV29-1	NA	TRBJ1-4	NA	CSVENRESEKLFF	TGCAGCGTTGAAAACAGGGAGAGTGAAAAACTGTTTTTT
TRBV7-9	NA	TRBJ2-7	NA	CASGLEAGEQYF	TGTGCCAGCGGCTTAGAAGCGGGCGAGCAGTACTTC
TRBV28	NA	TRBJ2-7	TRBD1	CAAIGQGNPYEQYF	TGTGCCGCCATCGGACAGGGAAACCCCTACGAGCAGTACTTC
TRBV11-2	NA	TRBJ2-2	NA	CASSSLRGGGELFF	TGTGCCAGCAGCTCTCTCAGGGGCGGGGGGGAGCTGTTTTTT
TRBV29-1	few	TRBJ2-3	TRBD1	CSVRGTGGDTQYF	TGCAGCGTTCGGGGGACAGGGGGAGATACGCAGTATTTT
TRBV12-3/TRBV12-4	few	TRBJ1-1	NA	CASSPPGHLNTEAFF	TGTGCCAGCAGTCCACCGGGGCATTTGAACACTGAAGCTTTCTTT
TRBV4-1	NA	TRBJ2-3	NA	CASSQVWRRDPDTQYF	TGCGCCAGCAGCCAAGTTTGGCGGAGGGACCCGGATACGCAGTATTTT
TRBV10-3	few	TRBJ2-7	NA	CAILGEGGYNEQYF	TGTGCCATCTTAGGCGAGGGTGGATACAATGAGCAGTACTTC
TRBV7-9	once	TRBJ2-7	NA	CASSPMGSDEQYF	TGTGCCAGCAGCCCCATGGGGTCGGACGAGCAGTACTTC
TRBV28	NA	TRBJ2-7	TRBD1	CASSLFSDRVYEQYF	TGTGCCAGCAGTTTATTCTCGGACAGGGTGTACGAGCAGTACTTC
TRBV6-5	NA	TRBJ2-7	TRBD2	CASSYGLAGDYEQYF	TGTGCCAGCAGTTACGGACTAGCGGGAGACTACGAGCAGTACTTC
TRBV29-1	few	TRBJ2-2	NA	CSVGSTVNTGELFF	TGCAGCGTTGGAAGTACAGTGAATACCGGGGAGCTGTTTTTT
TRBV6-5	NA	TRBJ2-3	NA	CASSYGSLTDTQYF	TGTGCCAGCAGTTATGGCTCCTTGACAGATACGCAGTATTTT
TRBV2	NA	TRBJ1-1	TRBD1	CASREGARDPEAFF	TGTGCCAGCAGAGAGGGGGCTAGGGACCCTGAAGCTTTCTTT